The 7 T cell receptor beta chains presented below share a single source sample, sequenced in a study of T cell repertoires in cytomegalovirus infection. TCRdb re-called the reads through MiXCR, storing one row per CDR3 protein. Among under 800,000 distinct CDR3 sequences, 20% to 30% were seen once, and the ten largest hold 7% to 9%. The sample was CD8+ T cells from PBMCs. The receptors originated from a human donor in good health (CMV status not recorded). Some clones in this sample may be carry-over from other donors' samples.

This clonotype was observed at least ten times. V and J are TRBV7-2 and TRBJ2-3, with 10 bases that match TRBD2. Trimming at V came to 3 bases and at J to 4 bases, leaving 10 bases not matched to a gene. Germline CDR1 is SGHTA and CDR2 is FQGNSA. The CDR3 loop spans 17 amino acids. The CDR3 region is CASSFDWSGGAADTQYF. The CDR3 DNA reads TGTGCCAGCAGCTTCGACTGGAGCGGGGGGGCTGCAGATACGCAGTATTTT.

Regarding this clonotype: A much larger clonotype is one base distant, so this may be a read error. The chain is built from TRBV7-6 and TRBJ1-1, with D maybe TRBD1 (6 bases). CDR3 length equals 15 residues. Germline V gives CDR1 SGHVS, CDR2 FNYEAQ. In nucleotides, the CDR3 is TGTGTCAGCAGCACCCCGGGGGGCTCGGCCACTGAAGCTTTCTTT. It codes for CVSSTPGGSATEAFF.

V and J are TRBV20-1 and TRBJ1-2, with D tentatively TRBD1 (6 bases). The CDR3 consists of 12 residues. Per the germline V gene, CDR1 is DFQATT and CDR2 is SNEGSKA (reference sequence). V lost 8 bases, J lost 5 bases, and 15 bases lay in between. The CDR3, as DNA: TGCAGTCTCCCCAGGGGTGGATATGGCTACACCTTC. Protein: CSLPRGGYGYTF.

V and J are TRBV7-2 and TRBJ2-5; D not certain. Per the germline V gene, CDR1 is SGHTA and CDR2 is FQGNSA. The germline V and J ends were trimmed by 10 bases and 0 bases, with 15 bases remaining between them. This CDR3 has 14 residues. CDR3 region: CANSSGVYQETQYF. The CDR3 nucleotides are TGTGCCAACAGTTCCGGTGTCTACCAAGAGACCCAGTACTTC.

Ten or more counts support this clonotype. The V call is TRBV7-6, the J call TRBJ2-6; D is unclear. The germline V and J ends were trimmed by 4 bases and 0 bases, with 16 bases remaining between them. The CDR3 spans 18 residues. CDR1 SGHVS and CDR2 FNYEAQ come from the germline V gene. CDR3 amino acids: CASSSLSILLSGANVLTF. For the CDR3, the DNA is TGTGCCAGCAGCTCCCTGTCTATATTACTCTCTGGGGCCAACGTCCTGACTTTC.

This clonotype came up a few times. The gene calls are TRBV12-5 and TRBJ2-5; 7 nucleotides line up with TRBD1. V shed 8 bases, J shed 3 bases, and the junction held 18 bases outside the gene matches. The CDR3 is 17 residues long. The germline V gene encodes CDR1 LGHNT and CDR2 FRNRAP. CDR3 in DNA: TGTGCTAGTAGCCCAGCCGAAACAGGGGTTACAAAAGAGACCCAGTACTTC. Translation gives CASSPAETGVTKETQYF.

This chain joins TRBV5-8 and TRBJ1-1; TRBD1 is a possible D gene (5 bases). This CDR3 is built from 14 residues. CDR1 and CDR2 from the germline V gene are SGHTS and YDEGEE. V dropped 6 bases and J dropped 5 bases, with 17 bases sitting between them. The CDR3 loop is CASISRGIETEAFF. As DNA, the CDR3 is TGTGCCAGCATCTCGAGGGGAATTGAGACTGAAGCTTTCTTT.